This is a list of T cell receptor beta chains from one sample in a study of OX40 agonist ivuxolimab in advanced cancers. TCRdb keeps only in-frame clones here, not all; method: immunoSEQ multiplex PCR. The sample records 26,000 or so clones, roughly 89% being singletons. The sequenced sample was CD4+ or CD8+ T cells sorted from blood, obtained in a trial of the OX40 agonist ivuxolimab. These receptors originate from an adult with an advanced solid tumor such as melanoma, head and neck, liver or kidney cancer. Each CDR3 is given with its conserved first and last residue. D genes are given only for firm matches. The size field is filled for only some rows; it gives once, few, many or a size class.

D gene: TRBD1
clone size: -
J gene: TRBJ1-4
V gene: TRBV19
CDR3 protein: CASSIDLDRASPEYNEKLFF
CDR3 DNA: TGTGCCAGTAGTATAGATCTCGACAGGGCCTCTCCCGAGTATAATGAAAAACTGTTTTTT

D gene: TRBD1
clone size: -
J gene: TRBJ2-7
V gene: TRBV19
CDR3 protein: CASSPFGDRGYEQYF
CDR3 DNA: TGTGCCAGTAGTCCATTCGGGGACAGGGGTTACGAGCAGTACTTC

D gene: -
clone size: -
J gene: TRBJ1-5
V gene: TRBV4-3
CDR3 protein: CASSPEGGQPQHF
CDR3 DNA: TGCGCCAGCAGCCCAGAGGGGGGCCAGCCCCAGCATTTT

D gene: -
clone size: -
J gene: TRBJ1-3
V gene: TRBV7-8
CDR3 protein: CASSLGADDRSGNTIYF
CDR3 DNA: TGTGCCAGCAGCTTAGGTGCAGATGACCGCTCTGGAAACACCATATATTTT

D gene: TRBD1
clone size: -
J gene: TRBJ2-7
V gene: TRBV19
CDR3 protein: CASSMGQGSFEQYF
CDR3 DNA: TGTGCCAGTAGTATGGGACAGGGTTCGTTCGAGCAGTACTTC

D gene: -
clone size: -
J gene: TRBJ1-3
V gene: TRBV9
CDR3 protein: CASSPFSGSGNTIYF
CDR3 DNA: TGTGCCAGCAGCCCCTTCTCCGGCTCTGGAAACACCATATATTTT

D gene: TRBD2
clone size: -
J gene: TRBJ2-5
V gene: TRBV10-3
CDR3 protein: CAIKAGEGETQYF
CDR3 DNA: TGTGCCATCAAAGCGGGAGAGGGGGAGACCCAGTACTTC

D gene: TRBD1
clone size: -
J gene: TRBJ2-7
V gene: TRBV19
CDR3 protein: CASSKWTGDYKHSYEQYF
CDR3 DNA: TGTGCCAGTAGTAAATGGACAGGGGACTACAAGCACTCCTACGAGCAGTACTTC

D gene: TRBD1
clone size: -
J gene: TRBJ1-1
V gene: TRBV30
CDR3 protein: CAWSIGTGLNTEAFF
CDR3 DNA: TGTGCCTGGTCGATCGGGACAGGGCTGAACACTGAAGCTTTCTTT

D gene: TRBD1
clone size: -
J gene: TRBJ2-5
V gene: TRBV28
CDR3 protein: CASSPSSGDRGPPALAQETQYF
CDR3 DNA: TGTGCCAGCAGTCCCTCATCGGGGGACAGGGGGCCCCCCGCATTGGCTCAAGAGACCCAGTACTTC

D gene: -
clone size: -
J gene: TRBJ2-7
V gene: TRBV6-1
CDR3 protein: CASSGQISGYYEQYF
CDR3 DNA: TGTGCCAGCAGTGGGCAGATCTCCGGGTACTACGAGCAGTACTTC

D gene: -
clone size: -
J gene: TRBJ2-1
V gene: TRBV7-6
CDR3 protein: CASSPPGQQGEQFF
CDR3 DNA: TGTGCCAGCAGCCCACCGGGCCAACAAGGGGAGCAGTTCTTC

D gene: -
clone size: -
J gene: TRBJ2-7
V gene: TRBV6-1
CDR3 protein: CASVQSSYEQYF
CDR3 DNA: TGTGCCAGCGTCCAGAGCTCCTACGAGCAGTACTTC

D gene: TRBD1
clone size: -
J gene: TRBJ2-3
V gene: TRBV7-6
CDR3 protein: CASSLLGQDTDTQYF
CDR3 DNA: TGTGCCAGCAGCTTACTCGGACAGGACACAGATACGCAGTATTTT

D gene: -
clone size: -
J gene: TRBJ2-1
V gene: TRBV18
CDR3 protein: CASSPESYRDTRYNEQFF
CDR3 DNA: TGTGCCAGCTCACCAGAGAGTTATCGGGACACCCGCTACAATGAGCAGTTCTTC

D gene: -
clone size: -
J gene: TRBJ2-1
V gene: TRBV4-1
CDR3 protein: CASSQDPMRNEQFF
CDR3 DNA: TGCGCCAGCAGCCAAGATCCCATGCGCAATGAGCAGTTCTTC

D gene: TRBD2
clone size: -
J gene: TRBJ2-7
V gene: TRBV7-8
CDR3 protein: CASSRAGTARDEQYF
CDR3 DNA: TGTGCCAGCAGCCGAGCGGGGACCGCTCGGGACGAGCAGTACTTC

D gene: -
clone size: -
J gene: TRBJ1-1
V gene: TRBV30
CDR3 protein: CAWGGTSFTEAFF
CDR3 DNA: TGTGCCTGGGGAGGGACCTCTTTCACTGAAGCTTTCTTT

D gene: -
clone size: -
J gene: TRBJ1-1
V gene: TRBV5-5
CDR3 protein: CASSLTNTEAFF
CDR3 DNA: TGTGCCAGCAGCTTGACGAACACTGAAGCTTTCTTT

D gene: -
clone size: -
J gene: TRBJ2-1
V gene: TRBV7-2
CDR3 protein: CASSSWTGYNEQFF
CDR3 DNA: TGTGCCAGCAGCTCCTGGACTGGGTACAATGAGCAGTTCTTC

D gene: -
clone size: -
J gene: TRBJ2-1
V gene: TRBV30
CDR3 protein: CAWSVGNEQFF
CDR3 DNA: TGTGCCTGGAGTGTAGGCAATGAGCAGTTCTTC

D gene: TRBD2
clone size: -
J gene: TRBJ2-7
V gene: TRBV19
CDR3 protein: CASSIHSLSGGYEQYF
CDR3 DNA: TGTGCCAGTAGTATTCATTCCCTTAGCGGGGGGTACGAGCAGTACTTC

D gene: -
clone size: -
J gene: TRBJ1-1
V gene: TRBV27
CDR3 protein: CASKVWKGGNTEAFF
CDR3 DNA: TGTGCCAGCAAAGTTTGGAAGGGAGGGAACACTGAAGCTTTCTTT

D gene: -
clone size: once
J gene: TRBJ2-5
V gene: TRBV25-1
CDR3 protein: CASRPAGLQETQYF
CDR3 DNA: TGTGCCAGCAGGCCTGCTGGCCTTCAAGAGACCCAGTACTTC

D gene: -
clone size: -
J gene: TRBJ2-3
V gene: TRBV29-1
CDR3 protein: CSVAIGGEATDTQYF
CDR3 DNA: TGCAGCGTCGCGATCGGGGGAGAGGCGACAGATACGCAGTATTTT

D gene: -
clone size: -
J gene: TRBJ2-1
V gene: TRBV27
CDR3 protein: CASSFPVGGPYNEQFF
CDR3 DNA: TGTGCCAGCAGTTTCCCCGTTGGGGGACCCTACAATGAGCAGTTCTTC

D gene: -
clone size: -
J gene: TRBJ2-1
V gene: TRBV11-3
CDR3 protein: CASSLEDYNEQFF
CDR3 DNA: TGTGCCAGCAGCTTAGAAGACTACAATGAGCAGTTCTTC